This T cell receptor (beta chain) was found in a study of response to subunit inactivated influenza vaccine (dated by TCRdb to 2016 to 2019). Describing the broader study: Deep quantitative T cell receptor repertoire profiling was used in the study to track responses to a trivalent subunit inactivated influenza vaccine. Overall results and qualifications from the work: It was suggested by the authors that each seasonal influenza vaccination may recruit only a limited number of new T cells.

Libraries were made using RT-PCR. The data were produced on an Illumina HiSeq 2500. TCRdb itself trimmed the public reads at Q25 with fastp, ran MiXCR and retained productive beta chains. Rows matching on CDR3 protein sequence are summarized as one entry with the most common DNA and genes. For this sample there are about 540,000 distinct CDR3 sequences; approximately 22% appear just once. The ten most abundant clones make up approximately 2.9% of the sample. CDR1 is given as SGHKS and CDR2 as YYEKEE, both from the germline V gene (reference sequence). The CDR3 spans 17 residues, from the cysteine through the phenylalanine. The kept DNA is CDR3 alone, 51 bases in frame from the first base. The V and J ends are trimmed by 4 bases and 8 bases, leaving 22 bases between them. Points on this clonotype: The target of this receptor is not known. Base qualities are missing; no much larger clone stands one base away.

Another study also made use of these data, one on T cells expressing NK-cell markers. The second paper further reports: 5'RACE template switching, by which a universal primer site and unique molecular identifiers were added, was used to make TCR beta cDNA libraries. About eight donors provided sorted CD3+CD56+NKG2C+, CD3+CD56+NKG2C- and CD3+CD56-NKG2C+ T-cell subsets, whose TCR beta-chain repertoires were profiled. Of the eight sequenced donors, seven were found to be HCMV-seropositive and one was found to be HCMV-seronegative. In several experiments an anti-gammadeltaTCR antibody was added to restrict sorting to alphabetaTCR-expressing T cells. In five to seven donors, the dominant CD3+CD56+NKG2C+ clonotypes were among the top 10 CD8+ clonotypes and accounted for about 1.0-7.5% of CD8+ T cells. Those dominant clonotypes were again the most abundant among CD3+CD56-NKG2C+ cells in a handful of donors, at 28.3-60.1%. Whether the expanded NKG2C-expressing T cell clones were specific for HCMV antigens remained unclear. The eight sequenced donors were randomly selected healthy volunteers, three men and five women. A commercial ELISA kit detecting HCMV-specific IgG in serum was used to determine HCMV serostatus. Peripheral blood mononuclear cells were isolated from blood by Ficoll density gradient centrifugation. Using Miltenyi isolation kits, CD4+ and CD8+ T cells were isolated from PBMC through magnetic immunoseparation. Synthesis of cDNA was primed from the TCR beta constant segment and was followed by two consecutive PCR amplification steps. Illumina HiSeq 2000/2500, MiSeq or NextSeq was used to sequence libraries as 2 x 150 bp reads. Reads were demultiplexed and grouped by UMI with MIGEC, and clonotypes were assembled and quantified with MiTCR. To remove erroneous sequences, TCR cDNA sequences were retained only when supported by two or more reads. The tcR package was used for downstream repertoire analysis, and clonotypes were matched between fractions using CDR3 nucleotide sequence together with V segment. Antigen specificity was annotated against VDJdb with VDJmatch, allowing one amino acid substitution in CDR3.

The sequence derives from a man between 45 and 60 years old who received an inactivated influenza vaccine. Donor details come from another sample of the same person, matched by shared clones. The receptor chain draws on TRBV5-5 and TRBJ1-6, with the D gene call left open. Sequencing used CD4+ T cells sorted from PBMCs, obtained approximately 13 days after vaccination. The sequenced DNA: TGTGCCAGCAGCCCCGGAGGAGGTTTCACTCTCGATTCACCCCTCCACTTT. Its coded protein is CASSPGGGFTLDSPLHF.